This TCR beta chain was retrieved from a study of blood T cell repertoires in COVID-19. Study summary: Samples of COVID-19 (acute and convalescent) were obtained from the United States, Italy and Spain.

The ends were cut back, 4 bases at V and 6 bases at J, with 18 bases in the middle. The germline V gene has CDR1 GTSNPN and CDR2 SVGIG (reference sequence). There are 15 residues in the CDR3. As originally analysed: Quantification of nucleated cells was approximated via reference gene primer amplification. Clones were sequenced by immunoSEQ multiplex PCR, and TCRdb holds only the in-frame ones, with some missing. V and J calls and clone size come straight from that table; D and trimming were deduced from the DNA. The sample lists around 100,000 clones, 87% occurring once. V gene TRBV30 combines with J gene TRBJ2-2; D ambiguous. The clonotype comes from a human donor with acute or convalescent COVID-19. The donor label of this sample is uncertain. The source material was peripheral blood. The CDR3 region is CAWNHLGYSPGELFF. CDR3 nucleotide sequence: TGTGCCTGGAATCACTTAGGATACAGCCCCGGGGAGCTGTTTTTT. The full variable domain, its missing parts supplied by reference TRBV30 and TRBJ2-2, is SQTIHQWPATLVQPVGSPLSLECTVEGTSNPNLYWYRQAAGRGLQLLFYSVGIGQISSEVPQNLSASRPQDRQFILSSKKLLLSDSGFYLCAWNHLGYSPGELFFGEGSRLTVL.